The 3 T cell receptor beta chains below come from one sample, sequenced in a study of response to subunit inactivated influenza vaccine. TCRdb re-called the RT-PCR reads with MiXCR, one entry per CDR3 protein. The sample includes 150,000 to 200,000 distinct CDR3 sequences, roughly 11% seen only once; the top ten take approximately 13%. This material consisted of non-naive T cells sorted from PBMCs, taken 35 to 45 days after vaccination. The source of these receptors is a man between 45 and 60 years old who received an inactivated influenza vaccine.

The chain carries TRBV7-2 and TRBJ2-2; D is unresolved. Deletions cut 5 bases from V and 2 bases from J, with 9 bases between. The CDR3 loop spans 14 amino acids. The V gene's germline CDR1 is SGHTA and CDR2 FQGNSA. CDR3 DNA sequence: TGTGCCAGCAGCCCCCGAACAAACACCGGGGAGCTGTTTTTT. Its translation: CASSPRTNTGELFF.

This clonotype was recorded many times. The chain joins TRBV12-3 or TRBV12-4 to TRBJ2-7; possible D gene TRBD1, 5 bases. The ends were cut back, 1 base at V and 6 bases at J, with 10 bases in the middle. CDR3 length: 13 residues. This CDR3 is CASSLVTGSEQYF. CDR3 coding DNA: TGTGCCAGCAGTTTAGTTACAGGATCCGAGCAGTACTTC.

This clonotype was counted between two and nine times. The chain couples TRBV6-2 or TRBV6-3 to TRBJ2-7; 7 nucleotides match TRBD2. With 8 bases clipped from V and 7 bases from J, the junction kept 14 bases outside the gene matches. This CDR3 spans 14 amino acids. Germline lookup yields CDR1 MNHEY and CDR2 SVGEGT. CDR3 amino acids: CASGTQRGRWEQYF. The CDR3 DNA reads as TGTGCCAGCGGAACACAGCGGGGTCGGTGGGAGCAGTACTTC.